The 20 T cell receptor beta chains below were found in one sample sequenced in a study of neoadjuvant anti-PD-1 for oral cavity cancer. Measured with immunoSEQ multiplex PCR; TCRdb has only the in-frame clones, and not every one. In the table there are some 70,000 clones, roughly 81% of which are singletons. Time point described: after neoadjuvant nivolumab, at surgical resection. The material sequenced was PBMCs, taken after nivolumab (anti-PD-1) treatment. These receptors all come from a person between 40 and 85 years old with oral cavity squamous cell carcinoma.

The chain recombines TRBV6-1 with TRBJ2-1, with D tentatively TRBD1 (6 bases). Trimming removed 6 bases from V and 9 bases from J, with 15 bases in between. The germline gives CDR1 MNHNS, CDR2 SASEGT. The CDR3 consists of 13 residues. The CDR3 bases are TGTGCCAGCAGGAACAGGGTGGATGGTGAGCAGTTCTTC. It encodes CASRNRVDGEQFF.

Remarks on this clone: Other DNA sequences in this sample translate to the same CDR3. The rearrangement uses TRBV11-2 and TRBJ1-4, with 8 bases lining up with TRBD1. V dropped 3 bases and J dropped 8; count of bases not matched to a gene: 5. The germline V gene has CDR1 SGHAT and CDR2 FQNNGV. There are 14 residues in the CDR3. The CDR3 DNA is TGTGCCAGCAGCTTCGGACAGGGTGGGGAAAAACTGTTTTTT. This sequence encodes CASSFGQGGEKLFF.

V gene TRBV15 combines with J gene TRBJ1-4; D call uncertain. The CDR3 totals 13 residues. V was cut by 4 bases and J by 2 bases, with 5 bases left in between. The germline V gene has CDR1 LNHNV and CDR2 YYDKDF (reference sequence). This CDR3 reads CATSTRTNEKLFF. CDR3 in DNA: TGTGCCACCAGCACAAGGACTAATGAAAAACTGTTTTTT.

The V gene is TRBV6-1, the J gene TRBJ1-2; D unclear. The ends were cut back, 2 bases at V and 2 bases at J, with 12 bases in the middle. The CDR3 contains 15 residues. Germline lookup yields CDR1 MNHNS and CDR2 SASEGT. The CDR3, as DNA: TGTGCCAGCAGTGAACTGGCGGCAAACAACTATGGCTACACCTTC. Amino acid sequence: CASSELAANNYGYTF.

This clone showed up just a few times. The CDR3 DNA follows: TGCGCCAGCAGCTTACTAGCGGGAGCCCCTGAGCAGTACTTC. Amino acid sequence: CASSLLAGAPEQYF. The V call is TRBV5-1, the J call TRBJ2-7, with TRBD2 matching over 11 bases. Unmatched junction bases numbered 5, after V lost 2 bases and J lost 7 bases. The V gene's germline CDR1 is SGHRS and CDR2 YFSETQ. CDR3 length: 14 residues.

Only one count was recorded for this clone. The chain couples TRBV4-1 to TRBJ2-1; TRBD2 matches at 8 bases. After removal of 1 base from V and 7 bases from J, the junction contained 6 bases not matched to a gene. The CDR3 has 15 residues. Per the germline V gene, CDR1 is MGHRA and CDR2 is YSYEKL. This CDR3 is CASSQGRTSTNEQFF. The CDR3 nucleotides read TGCGCCAGCAGCCAAGGGAGGACTAGCACAAATGAGCAGTTCTTC.

J is TRBJ2-7 and V is TRBV5-1; 8 positions agree with TRBD1. Germline V gene data show CDR1 as SGHRS and CDR2 as YFSETQ. The V segment lost 4 bases and the J segment 3 bases; nucleotides outside the gene matches: 12. This CDR3 has 16 amino acids. The CDR3 is CASSPRTSGTGYEQYF. The CDR3 DNA reads as TGCGCCAGCAGCCCCCGGACGTCCGGGACAGGCTACGAGCAGTACTTC. The full variable domain, completed using reference TRBV5-1 and TRBJ2-7, is KAGVTQTPRYLIKTRGQQVTLSCSPISGHRSVSWYQQTPGQGLQFLFEYFSETQRNKGNFPGRFSGRQFSNSRSEMNVSTLELGDSALYLCASSPRTSGTGYEQYFGPGTRLTVT.

This chain links TRBV7-8 with TRBJ2-5; D possibly corresponds to TRBD2 (6 bases). V was clipped by 5 bases and J by 7 bases, with 14 bases between them. The CDR3 has 13 amino acids. Germline V CDR1 and CDR2: SGHVS, FQNEAQ. DNA for the CDR3: TGTGCCAGCAGCCAATCTAGCGTGGGGACCCAGTACTTC. Amino acid sequence: CASSQSSVGTQYF.

This chain uses TRBV7-2 with TRBJ2-5; D is perhaps TRBD2 (6 bases). The germline V gene encodes CDR1 SGHTA and CDR2 FQGNSA. The CDR3 runs to 15 residues. The V end was cut by 5 bases, the J end by 2 bases, with 15 bases between. This chain's CDR3 is CASSAGTLKQETQYF. CDR3 DNA sequence: TGTGCCAGCAGCGCCGGGACTTTGAAGCAAGAGACCCAGTACTTC.

The chain has TRBV30 and TRBJ2-3; the D is unclear. This CDR3 contains 11 residues. Per the germline V gene, CDR1 is GTSNPN and CDR2 is SVGIG (reference sequence). V was pared by 5 bases and J by 6 bases, with 9 bases between. CDR3 sequence reads: CAWEKVDTQYF. The CDR3 bases are TGTGCCTGGGAAAAGGTGGATACGCAGTATTTT. Looking up the rest from reference TRBV30 and TRBJ2-3 gives the full variable domain: SQTIHQWPATLVQPVGSPLSLECTVEGTSNPNLYWYRQAAGRGLQLLFYSVGIGQISSEVPQNLSASRPQDRQFILSSKKLLLSDSGFYLCAWEKVDTQYFGPGTRLTVL.

The V call is TRBV9, the J call TRBJ2-3; D is ambiguous. CDR3 length: 13 amino acids. V was clipped by 2 bases and J by 0 bases, with 4 bases between them. Germline lookup yields CDR1 SGDLS and CDR2 YYNGEE. Written as DNA, the CDR3 is TGTGCCAGCAGCGTTGCTAGCACAGATACGCAGTATTTT. This translates into CASSVASTDTQYF.

This sequence joins TRBV6-1 and TRBJ1-3, with a possible D match to TRBD1 (5 bases). Germline CDR1 reads MNHNS; CDR2 reads SASEGT. There are 16 residues in the CDR3. With 2 bases removed from V and 4 bases from J, the gap between germline ends came to 15 bases. CDR3 in amino acids: CASSETGIFSGNTIYF. In DNA form, the CDR3 reads TGTGCCAGCAGTGAAACAGGCATTTTCTCGGGAAACACCATATATTTT.

The chain carries TRBV19 and TRBJ1-5; D possibly corresponds to TRBD1 (5 bases). Trimming removed 6 bases at V and 3 bases at J, with 12 bases between. Germline lookup yields CDR1 LNHDA and CDR2 SQIVND (reference sequence). CDR3 length equals 14 residues. DNA for the CDR3: TGTGCCAGTAGGTCACAGGCGGACAATCAGCCCCAGCATTTT. It specifies CASRSQADNQPQHF. The full variable domain, its missing parts supplied by reference TRBV19 and TRBJ1-5, is DGGITQSPKYLFRKEGQNVTLSCEQNLNHDAMYWYRQDPGQGLRLIYYSQIVNDFQKGDIAEGYSVSREKKESFPLTVTSAQKNPTAFYLCASRSQADNQPQHFGDGTRLSIL.

This chain links TRBV27 with TRBJ2-7, with 8 bases that match TRBD1. The CDR3 loop spans 17 amino acids. With V trimmed by 1 base and J by 7 bases, 15 bases remained unmatched. CDR1 is MNHEY and CDR2 is SMNVEV in the germline V gene (reference sequence). CDR3 region: CASSLFAPSGGTGEQYF. The CDR3 DNA follows: TGTGCCAGCAGTTTATTCGCACCCTCAGGGGGCACGGGGGAGCAGTACTTC.

This clone counts as medium-sized. This sample includes further DNA sequences coding for the same CDR3. The V gene is TRBV6-1, the J gene TRBJ1-3; no clear D. CDR1 MNHNS and CDR2 SASEGT come from the germline V gene. V dropped 1 base and J dropped 2 bases, with 3 bases sitting between them. CDR3 length: 13 residues. CDR3 residues: CASSEGTGNTIYF. Written as DNA, the CDR3 is TGTGCCAGCAGTGAAGGAACTGGAAACACCATATATTTT.

The J gene is TRBJ2-7, the V gene TRBV5-1; 12 bases are a match to TRBD2. The CDR3 runs to 16 residues. CDR1 SGHRS and CDR2 YFSETQ come from the germline V gene. V shed 4 bases, J shed 0 bases, and the junction held 5 bases outside the gene matches. The CDR3 reads CASSAGLAGGSYEQYF. DNA for the CDR3: TGCGCCAGCAGCGCGGGACTAGCGGGCGGCTCCTACGAGCAGTACTTC.

The chain links TRBV19 to TRBJ2-1, with 11 bases matching TRBD2. Per germline, CDR1 LNHDA and CDR2 SQIVND (reference sequence). This CDR3 contains 15 residues. V shed 5 bases and J 10 bases; nucleotides not matched to a gene: 10. CDR3 loop: CASSPLLAGVKEQFF. The CDR3, as DNA: TGTGCCAGTAGTCCCCTACTAGCGGGAGTAAAAGAGCAGTTCTTC.

V and J are TRBV5-1 and TRBJ2-2; 7 bases are shared with TRBD1. Germline V gene sequence: CDR1 SGHRS, CDR2 YFSETQ. The CDR3 totals 15 residues. V gave up 4 bases and J gave up 3 bases; unmatched junction bases: 6. CDR3 in amino acids: CASSGYGQDTGELFF. CDR3 coding DNA: TGCGCCAGCAGCGGATACGGACAGGACACCGGGGAGCTGTTTTTT.

The chain joins TRBV5-4 to TRBJ2-4, with D perhaps matching TRBD2 (6 bases). Germline CDR1 SGHNT, CDR2 YYREEE (reference sequence). The CDR3 extends over 17 amino acids. V dropped 0 bases and J dropped 1 base, with 14 bases sitting between them. The CDR3 spells CASSLEGGMVAKNIQYF. The CDR3 DNA is TGTGCCAGCAGCTTGGAGGGCGGGATGGTGGCCAAAAACATTCAGTACTTC.

The chain joins TRBV2 to TRBJ2-1; D possibly uses TRBD1 or TRBD2 (5 bases each). Trimming removed 3 bases from V and 9 bases from J, with 15 bases in between. The CDR3 has 14 residues. The germline V gene has CDR1 SNHLY and CDR2 FYNNEI. The CDR3 DNA sequence: TGTGCCAGCAGTGAGGGGGACGGGGTCGGTGAGCAGTTCTTC. Amino acids: CASSEGDGVGEQFF.